This T cell receptor (beta chain) appears in the sequencing data of a study of human T cells and chemical hapten exposure. Whole blood that had not been fractionated was the source of extracted total RNA. There are many counts of this clonotype. Its antigen is currently unknown. Overall study results and limits: With DPC sensitization, TCRs exceeding 1 in 1000 frequency showed no change.

The CDR3 has 15 residues. Germline values: CDR1 MNHEY, CDR2 SVGAGI. Trimming took 0 bases from V and 5 from J; bases not matched to a gene: 2. The library attached unique molecular identifiers to individual cDNA molecules. As processed by the authors: 96,000 or so TCRs per sample was the median, with a range of about 20,000 to 690,600. Via MiXCR, TCRdb re-called the 5' RACE reads, giving one row per CDR3 protein. The V and J calls and clone size come from TCRdb's table, not from the authors' own analysis. The table has some 78,000 distinct CDR3 sequences, roughly 7.7% seen once. The clonotype was recovered from a male donor in good health. V usage is TRBV6-5 and J usage is TRBJ2-3, with 10 bases fitting TRBD1. The CDR3 nucleotides are TGTGCCAGCAGTTACTCGAGGACAGGGGGAGATACGCAGTATTTT. Translated: CASSYSRTGGDTQYF.